This is a list of T cell receptor beta chains from one sample in a study of beta chain features in type 1 diabetes. The repertoire was sequenced with immunoSEQ multiplex PCR; TCRdb's copy has only in-frame clones and lacks some. Among 130,000 or so clones listed, approximately 9.8% were seen once. Sequenced material: central memory CD4+ T cells from blood. These receptors came from a woman between 35 and 50 years old in good health. Each CDR3 is given with its conserved first and last residue. A D gene is named only where the DNA matches it firmly. Rows may omit the clone size; those that give it use once, few, many or a size class.

TRBJ1-5 . TRBV5-6 15 many TGTGCCAGCAGCTTGGCCGGTGAAGCTCATCAGCCCCAGCATTTT CASSLAGEAHQPQHF
TRBJ2-7 TRBD2 TRBV5-1 14 few TGCGCCAGCAGCTTGGGTGGGACTAGCTACGAGCAGTACTTC CASSLGGTSYEQYF
TRBJ2-7 TRBD1 TRBV5-1 16 . TGCGCCAGCAGCTGGACTGCGGGACAGGTCACCTACGAGCAGTACTTC CASSWTAGQVTYEQYF
TRBJ2-7 . TRBV7-2 15 . TGTGCCAGCAGCTTAGCGGCCGGGTTCTCCTACGAGCAGTACTTC CASSLAAGFSYEQYF
TRBJ2-5 TRBD1 TRBV7-9 15 few TGTGCCAGCAGCTTGACGGGACAGGGCCAAGAGACCCAGTACTTC CASSLTGQGQETQYF
TRBJ1-6 TRBD1 TRBV19 16 few TGTGCCAGTAGTCCCCGACAGGGAAGGGATAATTCACCCCTCCACTTT CASSPRQGRDNSPLHF
TRBJ2-3 . TRBV29-1 13 few TGCAGCGCCGCTATACTAGTTGCAGATACGCAGTATTTT CSAAILVADTQYF
TRBJ2-1 TRBD1 TRBV19 15 . TGTGCCAGTAGCAACCTTCAACAGGGGATCAATGAGCAGTTCTTC CASSNLQQGINEQFF
TRBJ2-1 . TRBV19 14 few TGTGCCAGTAGTATGCCCGGGGTGAGGAATGAGCAGTTCTTC CASSMPGVRNEQFF
TRBJ1-6 . TRBV7-9 15 few TGTGCCAGCAGATATAGGACTACCGGCAATTCACCCCTCCACTTT CASRYRTTGNSPLHF
TRBJ2-1 TRBD1 TRBV7-6 17 few TGTGCCAGCAGCTTACGGACCGGGACAGGGGGTACGAATGAGCAGTTCTTC CASSLRTGTGGTNEQFF
TRBJ2-2 TRBD2 TRBV6-5 16 . TGTGCCAGCAGTTACTACGGGGGGGCCCTAAACGGGGAGCTGTTTTTT CASSYYGGALNGELFF
TRBJ1-6 TRBD1 TRBV18 14 few TGTGCCAGCCACAGACAGGGAAGTAATTCACCCCTCCACTTT CASHRQGSNSPLHF
TRBJ2-7 . TRBV5-6 15 . TGTGCCAGCAGCTCCGGACAGCAAGGGTCCTACGAGCAGTACTTC CASSSGQQGSYEQYF
TRBJ1-2 . TRBV5-1 15 few TGCGCCAGCAGCTTGGACGCGGGGGCAGAATATGGCTACACCTTC CASSLDAGAEYGYTF
TRBJ1-5 . TRBV6-1 13 . TGTGCCAGCAGACGACAGGGCAATCAGCCCCAGCATTTT CASRRQGNQPQHF
TRBJ1-1 TRBD1 TRBV7-9 14 few TGTGCCAGCAGCTTTGGCAGGGGGTACTCTGAAGCTTTCTTT CASSFGRGYSEAFF
TRBJ2-4 . TRBV7-2 14 . TGTGCCAGCAGTACGGCAAGCAGGGGGGACATTCAGTACTTC CASSTASRGDIQYF
TRBJ1-2 TRBD1 TRBV7-9 14 . TGTGCCAGCATTACGACAGGGGGGTCATGGGGCTACACCTTC CASITTGGSWGYTF
TRBJ2-1 TRBD2 TRBV5-6 13 . TGTGCCAGCAGCTTTAGCGGGGGCAATGAGCAGTTCTTC CASSFSGGNEQFF
TRBJ2-1 . TRBV20-1 11 few TGCAGTGCTAGTGACGGAGGTGAGCAGTTCTTC CSASDGGEQFF
TRBJ2-1 . TRBV29-1 14 few TGCAGCGTTGCCCCAGCGGAACGACCCAATGAGCAGTTCTTC CSVAPAERPNEQFF
TRBJ2-7 . TRBV27 14 few TGTGCCAGCAGTTTATGGGACTCACAGACAGAGCAGTACTTC CASSLWDSQTEQYF
TRBJ1-2 TRBD1 TRBV19 13 few TGTGCCAGTAACCTGGACAGGGCGCATGGCTACACCTTC CASNLDRAHGYTF
TRBJ1-1 . TRBV7-9 11 many TGTGCCAGCAGTCCGGGGTCAGAAGCTTTCTTT CASSPGSEAFF
TRBJ1-1 . TRBV18 12 . TGTGCCAGCTCACCACCGGAACAGGAAGCTTTCTTT CASSPPEQEAFF
TRBJ2-1 TRBD2 TRBV5-1 15 many TGCGCCAGCAGCTTGGCCAGCGGGGGGGCCACTGAGCAGTTCTTC CASSLASGGATEQFF
TRBJ1-2 TRBD1 TRBV5-4 14 few TGTGCCAGCAGCCCAGGACAGGACCACTATGGCTACACCTTC CASSPGQDHYGYTF
TRBJ2-7 TRBD2 TRBV7-2 14 . TGTGCCAGCAGCCAACTAGCGGGGACTTACGAGCAGTACTTC CASSQLAGTYEQYF